These 17 T cell receptor beta chains share one sample of origin, sequenced in a study of post-analysis software for immune sequencing data. Their antigens remain unidentified. General study findings and limits: Four to six TRBV segments (TRBV5-6, TRBV5-1 and TRBV20-1 among them) occurred more frequently in patients than in controls.

Prepared libraries of TCR beta cDNA carried unique molecular identifiers. Via MiXCR, TCRdb re-called the PCR reads, giving one row per CDR3 protein. The repertoire holds 150,000 to 200,000 distinct CDR3 sequences, with about 29% as singletons. Sequencing used blood. These receptors came from a girl aged 5 to 17 with multiple sclerosis.

The genes are TRBV29-1 and TRBJ2-4, with a weak D call TRBD2 (5 bases). This CDR3 is built from 13 residues. Per germline, CDR1 SQVTM and CDR2 ANQGSEA. V was trimmed by 6 bases and J by 2 bases, leaving 11 bases between them. The CDR3 DNA reads TGCAGCGTGGAGGAGGCGTCCAAAAACATTCAGTACTTC. This encodes CSVEEASKNIQYF.

The chain employs TRBV27 and TRBJ1-5; D is uncertain. V dropped 2 bases and J dropped 7 bases, with 6 bases sitting between them. There are 12 residues in the CDR3. From germline, CDR1 is MNHEY and CDR2 SMNVEV (reference sequence). In nucleotides, the CDR3 is TGTGCCAGCAGTTTACCGGGACAGCCCCAGCATTTT. Amino acid sequence: CASSLPGQPQHF.

V is TRBV11-2 and J is TRBJ2-7; unclear D gene. CDR1 and CDR2 (germline): SGHAT, FQNNGV. The CDR3 has 15 amino acids. Trimming removed 5 bases from V and 3 bases from J, with 17 bases in between. This CDR3 reads CASSPSSNPDYEQYF. In DNA form, the CDR3 reads TGTGCCAGCAGCCCCTCATCCAATCCAGACTACGAGCAGTACTTC.

The rearrangement links TRBV4-1 to TRBJ1-2, with D perhaps TRBD1 (6 bases). Germline assignment: CDR1 MGHRA and CDR2 YSYEKL. This CDR3 comprises 14 residues. The V end was cut by 0 bases, the J end by 7 bases, with 12 bases between. The chain's CDR3 is CASSQERGGAGYTF. The CDR3 nucleotides read TGCGCCAGCAGCCAAGAGAGGGGGGGCGCTGGCTACACCTTC.

V usage is TRBV30 and J usage is TRBJ2-1; 9 bases align to TRBD2. The germline V gene has CDR1 GTSNPN and CDR2 SVGIG (reference sequence). V lost 0 bases, J lost 1 base, and 4 bases stayed unmatched. The CDR3 is 16 residues long. The CDR3, as DNA: TGTGCCTGGAGTGTGCGTCTAGCGGGATCCTACAATGAGCAGTTCTTC. This gives the protein CAWSVRLAGSYNEQFF.

The CDR3 DNA reads as TGTGCTGGGGTTGGGGCGGGAGGGATCGACGAGCAGTACTTC. Amino acid sequence: CAGVGAGGIDEQYF. This sequence joins TRBV27 and TRBJ2-7, with 9 positions matching TRBD2. Germline V gives CDR1 MNHEY, CDR2 SMNVEV (reference sequence). The CDR3 has 14 residues.

A remark on this clonotype: This may be a read error: a much more frequent sequence differs by one nucleotide. The chain joins TRBV4-1 to TRBJ2-6; D might be TRBD1 or TRBD2, each matching 5 bases. The germline V gene encodes CDR1 MGHRA and CDR2 YSYEKL. This CDR3 has 18 residues. V gave up 4 bases and J gave up 0 bases, with 16 bases separating them. The CDR3 here is CASSLRDLCDSGANVLTF. CDR3 coding DNA: TGCGCCAGCAGCCTCAGGGACCTCTGCGACTCTGGGGCCAACGTCCTGACTTTC.

The chain joins TRBV20-1 to TRBJ2-7, with no clear D. CDR3 length: 12 residues. Trimming removed 0 bases at V and 4 bases at J, with 7 bases between. The germline V gene has CDR1 DFQATT and CDR2 SNEGSKA (reference sequence). The CDR3 spells CSARDREYEQYF. Here the CDR3 DNA reads TGCAGTGCTAGAGATAGAGAGTACGAGCAGTACTTC.

The chain couples TRBV20-1 to TRBJ2-7, with D unresolved. Germline CDR1 and CDR2: DFQATT and SNEGSKA (reference sequence). The V gene lost 0 bases and the J gene lost 2 bases, with 14 bases spanning the gap. This CDR3 comprises 15 residues. DNA for the CDR3: TGCAGTGCTAGAGAGGTCAGAGGAGTGGCCTACGAGCAGTACTTC. This sequence encodes CSAREVRGVAYEQYF.

This clonotype came up a few times. The chain combines TRBV28 with TRBJ1-4, with TRBD1 as a possible D gene (5 bases). Looked up from germline, CDR1 is MDHEN and CDR2 is SYDVKM. V lost 5 bases and J 8 bases, leaving 15 bases between the germline ends. This CDR3 is 14 amino acids long. CDR3 coding DNA: TGTGCCAGCAGTCCCCAAGGGGTTCGCGAAAAACTGTTTTTT. As protein: CASSPQGVREKLFF.

This clonotype was seen more than once but under ten times. The chain recombines TRBV5-1 with TRBJ2-1; D is perhaps TRBD1 or TRBD2 (5 bases each). The V end was cut by 0 bases, the J end by 4 bases, with 11 bases between. This CDR3 is 15 amino acids long. CDR1 is SGHRS, CDR2 YFSETQ, per germline. The DNA for the CDR3 is TGCGCCAGCAGCTTGGCCGGGACGGATTACAATGAGCAGTTCTTC. This translates into CASSLAGTDYNEQFF. The entire variable domain, with the rest obtained from reference TRBV5-1 and TRBJ2-1, is as follows: KAGVTQTPRYLIKTRGQQVTLSCSPISGHRSVSWYQQTPGQGLQFLFEYFSETQRNKGNFPGRFSGRQFSNSRSEMNVSTLELGDSALYLCASSLAGTDYNEQFFGPGTRLTVL.

About this clonotype itself: The junction and the germline gene differ at one end; a read error may be behind it. The chain couples TRBV12-3 or TRBV12-4 to TRBJ2-1, with D perhaps given as TRBD1 or TRBD2 (5 bases each). The CDR3 has 12 amino acids. The CDR3 sequence is CASSRGENGQFF. The CDR3 nucleotides are TGTGCCAGCAGTAGGGGAGAGAATGGGCAGTTCTTC.

This sequence joins TRBV12-3 or TRBV12-4 and TRBJ2-1; 8 bases match TRBD2. V trimming: 8 bases; J trimming: 0 bases; junction bases outside the gene matches: 3. CDR3 size: 14 residues. CDR3 nucleotides: TGTGCCAGCCTTAGCGGGAACTCCTACAATGAGCAGTTCTTC. This sequence encodes CASLSGNSYNEQFF.

The rearrangement joins TRBV20-1 to TRBJ1-1; weak D call: TRBD1 (5 bases). Trimming pared 4 bases from V and 4 bases from J, leaving 19 bases between. The CDR3 spans 15 residues. Per germline, CDR1 DFQATT and CDR2 SNEGSKA (reference sequence). The CDR3 coding sequence is TGCAGTGCTACGGGGGGTGAGGATTCGGGCACTGAAGCTTTCTTT. Amino acid sequence: CSATGGEDSGTEAFF.

As regards this clonotype: This may stem from a read error, because a much larger clone lies one nucleotide away. The genes are TRBV12-3 or TRBV12-4 and TRBJ2-7, with 7 positions matching TRBD1. CDR3 length: 13 amino acids. CDR3: CVSSLVGGSEQYF. The DNA for the CDR3 is TGTGTCAGCAGTTTAGTAGGGGGCAGCGAGCAGTACTTC.

This clonotype was picked up many times. This rearrangement joins TRBV12-3 or TRBV12-4 to TRBJ2-3, with D perhaps given as TRBD1 or TRBD2 (5 bases each). This CDR3 is 14 amino acids long. V was shortened by 0 bases and J by 5 bases, with 9 bases between the two germline ends. The chain's CDR3 is CASSLAMRGDTQYF. The CDR3 nucleotides are TGTGCCAGCAGTTTAGCGATGAGGGGAGATACGCAGTATTTT.

To note about this clonotype: A much larger clonotype is one base distant, so this may be a read error. The rearrangement links TRBV5-6 to TRBJ2-6, with TRBD1 matching 10 bases. Per germline, CDR1 SGHDT and CDR2 YYEEEE. The CDR3 is 16 amino acids. CDR3 in amino acids: CASSWDRGPGANVPTF. In DNA, the CDR3 is TGTGCCAGCAGCTGGGACAGGGGTCCTGGGGCCAACGTCCCGACTTTC.